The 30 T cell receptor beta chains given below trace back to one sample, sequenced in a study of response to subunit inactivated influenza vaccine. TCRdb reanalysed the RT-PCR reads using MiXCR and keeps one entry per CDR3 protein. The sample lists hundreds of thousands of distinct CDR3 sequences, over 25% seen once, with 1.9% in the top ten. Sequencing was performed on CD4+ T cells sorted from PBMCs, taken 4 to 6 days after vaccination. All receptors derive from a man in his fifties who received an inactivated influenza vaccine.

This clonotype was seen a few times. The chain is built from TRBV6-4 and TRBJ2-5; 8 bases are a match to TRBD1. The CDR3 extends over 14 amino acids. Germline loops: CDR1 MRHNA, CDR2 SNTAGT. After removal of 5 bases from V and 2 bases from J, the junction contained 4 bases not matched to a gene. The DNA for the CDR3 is TGTGCCAGCAGTATGGGACAGGCGCAAGAGACCCAGTACTTC. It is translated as CASSMGQAQETQYF.

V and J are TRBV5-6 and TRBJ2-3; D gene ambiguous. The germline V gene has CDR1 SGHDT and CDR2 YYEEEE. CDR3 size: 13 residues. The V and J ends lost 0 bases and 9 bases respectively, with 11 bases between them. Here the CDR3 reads CASSLGEVMTQYF. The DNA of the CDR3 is TGTGCCAGCAGCTTGGGAGAGGTAATGACGCAGTATTTT.

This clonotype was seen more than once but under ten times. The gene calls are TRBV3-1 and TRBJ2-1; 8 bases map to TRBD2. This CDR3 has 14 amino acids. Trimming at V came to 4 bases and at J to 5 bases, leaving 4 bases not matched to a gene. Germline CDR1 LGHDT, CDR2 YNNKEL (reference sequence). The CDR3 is CASSLRGADNEQFF. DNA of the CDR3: TGTGCCAGCAGCCTGCGGGGGGCCGACAATGAGCAGTTCTTC.

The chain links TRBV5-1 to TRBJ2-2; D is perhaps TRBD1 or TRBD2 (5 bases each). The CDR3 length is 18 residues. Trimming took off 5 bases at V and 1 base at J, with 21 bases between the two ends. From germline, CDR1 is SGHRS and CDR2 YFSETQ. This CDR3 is CASRLRGRDGVNTGELFF. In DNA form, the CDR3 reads TGCGCCAGCAGGTTGAGGGGTCGGGACGGAGTGAACACCGGGGAGCTGTTTTTT.

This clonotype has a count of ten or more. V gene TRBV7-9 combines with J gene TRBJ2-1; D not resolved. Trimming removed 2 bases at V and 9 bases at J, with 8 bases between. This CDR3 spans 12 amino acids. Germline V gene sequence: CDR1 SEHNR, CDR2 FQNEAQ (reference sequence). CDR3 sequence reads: CASSLRTGEQFF. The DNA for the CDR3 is TGTGCCAGCAGCTTAAGAACGGGTGAGCAGTTCTTC.

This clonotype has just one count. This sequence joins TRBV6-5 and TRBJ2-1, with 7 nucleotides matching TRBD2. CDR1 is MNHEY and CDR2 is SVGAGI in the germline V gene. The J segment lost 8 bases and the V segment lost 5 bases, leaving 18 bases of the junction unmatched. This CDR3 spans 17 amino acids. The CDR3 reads CASSNPGNLAVWDEQFF. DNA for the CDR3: TGTGCCAGCAGTAACCCGGGAAATCTAGCGGTCTGGGATGAGCAGTTCTTC.

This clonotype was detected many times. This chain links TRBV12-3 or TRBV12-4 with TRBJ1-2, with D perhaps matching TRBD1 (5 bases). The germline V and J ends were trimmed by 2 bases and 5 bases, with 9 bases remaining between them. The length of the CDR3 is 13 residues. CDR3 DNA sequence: TGTGCCAGCAGTTTAAACGGGGGGTATGGCTACACCTTC. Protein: CASSLNGGYGYTF.

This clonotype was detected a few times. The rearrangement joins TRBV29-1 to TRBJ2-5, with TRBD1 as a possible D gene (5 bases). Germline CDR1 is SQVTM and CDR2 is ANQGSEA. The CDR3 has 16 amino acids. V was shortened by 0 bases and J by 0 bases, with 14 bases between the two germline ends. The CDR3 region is CSVEDERGHYQETQYF. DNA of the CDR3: TGCAGCGTTGAAGATGAAAGGGGCCACTACCAAGAGACCCAGTACTTC.

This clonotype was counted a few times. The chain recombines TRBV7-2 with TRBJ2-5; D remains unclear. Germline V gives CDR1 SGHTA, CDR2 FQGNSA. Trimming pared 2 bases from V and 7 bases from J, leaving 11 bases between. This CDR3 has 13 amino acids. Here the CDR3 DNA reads TGTGCCAGCAGCTTAACCCTTTTGGGGACCCAGTACTTC. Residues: CASSLTLLGTQYF.

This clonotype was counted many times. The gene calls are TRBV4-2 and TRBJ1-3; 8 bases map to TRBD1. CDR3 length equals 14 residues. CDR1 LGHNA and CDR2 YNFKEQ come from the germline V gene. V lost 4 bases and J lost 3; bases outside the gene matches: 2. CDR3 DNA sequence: TGTGCCAGCAGCCCGGACAGGGATGGAAACACCATATATTTT. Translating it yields CASSPDRDGNTIYF.

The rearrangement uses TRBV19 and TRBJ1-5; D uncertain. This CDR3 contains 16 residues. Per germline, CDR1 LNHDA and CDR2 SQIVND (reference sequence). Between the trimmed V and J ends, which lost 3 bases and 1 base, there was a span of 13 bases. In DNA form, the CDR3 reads TGTGCCAGTAGTATCTCCACCTATGGCAGCAATCAGCCCCAGCATTTT. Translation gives CASSISTYGSNQPQHF.

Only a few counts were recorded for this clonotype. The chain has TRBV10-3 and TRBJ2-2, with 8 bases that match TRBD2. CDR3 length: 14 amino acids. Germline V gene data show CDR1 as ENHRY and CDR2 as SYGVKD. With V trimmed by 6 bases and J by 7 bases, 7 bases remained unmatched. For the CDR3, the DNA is TGTGCCATCAGGGGGAGCGGGGGAGACGGGGAGCTGTTTTTT. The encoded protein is CAIRGSGGDGELFF.

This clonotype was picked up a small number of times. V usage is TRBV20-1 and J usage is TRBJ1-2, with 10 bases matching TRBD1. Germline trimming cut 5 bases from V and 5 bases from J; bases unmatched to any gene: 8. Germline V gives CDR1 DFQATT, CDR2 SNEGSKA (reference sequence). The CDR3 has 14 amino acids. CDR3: CSADNRDRGYGYTF. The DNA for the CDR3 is TGCAGTGCTGATAATCGGGACAGGGGATATGGCTACACCTTC.

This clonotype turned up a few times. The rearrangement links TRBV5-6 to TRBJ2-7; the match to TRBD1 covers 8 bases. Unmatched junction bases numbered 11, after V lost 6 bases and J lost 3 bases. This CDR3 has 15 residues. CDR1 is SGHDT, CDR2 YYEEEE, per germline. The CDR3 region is CASTQTGAWHYEQYF. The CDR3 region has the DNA TGTGCCAGCACCCAGACAGGGGCTTGGCACTACGAGCAGTACTTC.

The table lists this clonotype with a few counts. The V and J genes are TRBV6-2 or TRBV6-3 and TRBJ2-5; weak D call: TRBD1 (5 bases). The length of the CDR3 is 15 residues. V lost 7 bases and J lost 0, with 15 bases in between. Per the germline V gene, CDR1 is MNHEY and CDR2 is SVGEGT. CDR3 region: CASTHETAYQETQYF. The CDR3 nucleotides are TGTGCCAGCACCCACGAGACAGCCTACCAAGAGACCCAGTACTTC.

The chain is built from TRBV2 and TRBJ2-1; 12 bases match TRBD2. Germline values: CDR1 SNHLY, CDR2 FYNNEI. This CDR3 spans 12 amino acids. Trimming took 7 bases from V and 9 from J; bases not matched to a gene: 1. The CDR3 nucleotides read TGTGCCAGCACGACTAGCGGGAGTGAGCAGTTCTTC. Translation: CASTTSGSEQFF.

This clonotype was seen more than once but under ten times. The CDR3, as DNA: TGTGCCAGCAGTTTGCGGCAGGGAATTGAAAAACTGTTTTTT. Protein product: CASSLRQGIEKLFF. The chain employs TRBV12-3 or TRBV12-4 and TRBJ1-4; D is perhaps TRBD1 (5 bases). The germline V and J ends were trimmed by 3 bases and 7 bases, with 12 bases remaining between them. The CDR3 runs to 14 residues.

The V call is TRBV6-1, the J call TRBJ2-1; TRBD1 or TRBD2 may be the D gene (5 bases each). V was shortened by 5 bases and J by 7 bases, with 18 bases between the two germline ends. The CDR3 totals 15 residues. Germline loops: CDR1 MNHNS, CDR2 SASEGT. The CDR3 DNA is TGTGCCAGCAGTAGGGGACCCCTCCCGCGGAATGAGCAGTTCTTC. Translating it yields CASSRGPLPRNEQFF.

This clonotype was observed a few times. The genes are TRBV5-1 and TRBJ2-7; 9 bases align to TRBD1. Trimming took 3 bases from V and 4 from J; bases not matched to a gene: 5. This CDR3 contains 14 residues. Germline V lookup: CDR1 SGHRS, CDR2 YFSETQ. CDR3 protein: CASSWGQGLYEQYF. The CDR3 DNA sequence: TGCGCCAGCAGCTGGGGACAGGGACTTTACGAGCAGTACTTC. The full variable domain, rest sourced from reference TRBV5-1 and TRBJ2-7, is KAGVTQTPRYLIKTRGQQVTLSCSPISGHRSVSWYQQTPGQGLQFLFEYFSETQRNKGNFPGRFSGRQFSNSRSEMNVSTLELGDSALYLCASSWGQGLYEQYFGPGTRLTVT.

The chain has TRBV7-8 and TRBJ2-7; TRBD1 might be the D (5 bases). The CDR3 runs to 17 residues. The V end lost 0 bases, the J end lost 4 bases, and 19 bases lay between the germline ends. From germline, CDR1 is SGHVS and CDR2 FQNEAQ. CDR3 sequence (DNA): TGTGCCAGCAGCTTAGCGAGCCCAGGGCGCCACAATTACGAGCAGTACTTC. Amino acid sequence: CASSLASPGRHNYEQYF.

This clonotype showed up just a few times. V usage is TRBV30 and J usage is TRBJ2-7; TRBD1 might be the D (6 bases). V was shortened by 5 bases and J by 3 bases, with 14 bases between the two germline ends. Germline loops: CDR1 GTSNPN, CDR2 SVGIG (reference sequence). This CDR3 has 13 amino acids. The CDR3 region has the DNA TGTGCCTGGTCTACGGGACACCTCTACGAGCAGTACTTC. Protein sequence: CAWSTGHLYEQYF. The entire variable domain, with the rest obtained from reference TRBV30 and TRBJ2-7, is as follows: SQTIHQWPATLVQPVGSPLSLECTVEGTSNPNLYWYRQAAGRGLQLLFYSVGIGQISSEVPQNLSASRPQDRQFILSSKKLLLSDSGFYLCAWSTGHLYEQYFGPGTRLTVT.

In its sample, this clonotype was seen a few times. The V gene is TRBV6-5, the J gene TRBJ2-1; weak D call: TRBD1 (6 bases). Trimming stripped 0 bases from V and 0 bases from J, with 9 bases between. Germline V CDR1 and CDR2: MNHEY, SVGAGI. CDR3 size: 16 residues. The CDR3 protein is CASSYSGALSYNEQFF. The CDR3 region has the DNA TGTGCCAGCAGTTACTCGGGGGCTCTCTCCTACAATGAGCAGTTCTTC.

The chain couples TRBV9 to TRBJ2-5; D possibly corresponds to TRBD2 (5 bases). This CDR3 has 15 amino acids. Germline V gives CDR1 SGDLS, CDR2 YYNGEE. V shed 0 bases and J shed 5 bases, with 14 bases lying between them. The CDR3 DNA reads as TGTGCCAGCAGCGTAGCCGTGAGGGCCGGGGAGACCCAGTACTTC. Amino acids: CASSVAVRAGETQYF.

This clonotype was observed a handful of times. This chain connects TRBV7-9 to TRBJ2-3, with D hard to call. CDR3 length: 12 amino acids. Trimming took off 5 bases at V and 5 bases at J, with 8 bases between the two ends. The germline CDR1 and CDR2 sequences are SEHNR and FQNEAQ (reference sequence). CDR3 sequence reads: CASSRWGDTQYF. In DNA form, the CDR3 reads TGTGCCAGCAGCCGGTGGGGAGATACGCAGTATTTT.

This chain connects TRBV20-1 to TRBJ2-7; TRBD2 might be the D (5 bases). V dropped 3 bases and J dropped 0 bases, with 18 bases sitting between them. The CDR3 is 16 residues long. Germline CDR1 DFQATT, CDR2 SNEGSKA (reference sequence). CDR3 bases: TGCAGTGCTAGGGGTGGGAGTCAGCGACTCTCCTACGAGCAGTACTTC. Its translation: CSARGGSQRLSYEQYF.

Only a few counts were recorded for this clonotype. The CDR3 coding sequence is TGTGCCATCAGTGACCCTGCGGGCCCCAAGGAGACCCAGTACTTC. Translation gives CAISDPAGPKETQYF. V gene TRBV10-3 combines with J gene TRBJ2-5, with a tentative D call TRBD2 (5 bases). This CDR3 has 15 amino acids. CDR1 ENHRY and CDR2 SYGVKD come from the germline V gene. Trimming stripped 3 bases from V and 5 bases from J, with 16 bases between.

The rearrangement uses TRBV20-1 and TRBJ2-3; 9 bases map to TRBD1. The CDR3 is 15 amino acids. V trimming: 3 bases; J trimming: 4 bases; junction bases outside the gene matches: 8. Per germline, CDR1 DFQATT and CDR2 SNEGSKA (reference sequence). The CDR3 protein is CSASPRQGVSDTQYF. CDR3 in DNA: TGCAGTGCTAGCCCCCGACAGGGGGTATCAGATACGCAGTATTTT.

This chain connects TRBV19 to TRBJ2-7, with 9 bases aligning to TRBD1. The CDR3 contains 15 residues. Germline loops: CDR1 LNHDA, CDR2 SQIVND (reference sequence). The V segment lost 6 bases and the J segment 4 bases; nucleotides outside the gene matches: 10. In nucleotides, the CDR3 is TGTGCCAGTAGGAACGTCGGGACAGGGTTATACGAGCAGTACTTC. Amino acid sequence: CASRNVGTGLYEQYF.

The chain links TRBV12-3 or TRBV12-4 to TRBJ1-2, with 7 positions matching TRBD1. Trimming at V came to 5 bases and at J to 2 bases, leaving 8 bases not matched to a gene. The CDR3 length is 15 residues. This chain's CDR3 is CASSLDRAFNYGYTF. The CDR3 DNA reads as TGTGCCAGCAGTCTAGACAGGGCTTTCAACTATGGCTACACCTTC.

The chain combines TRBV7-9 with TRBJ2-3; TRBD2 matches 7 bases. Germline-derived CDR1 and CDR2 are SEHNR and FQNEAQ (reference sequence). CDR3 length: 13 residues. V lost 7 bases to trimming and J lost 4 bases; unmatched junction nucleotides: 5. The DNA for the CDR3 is TGTGCCAGCACAATGGCGGGGGCAGATACGCAGTATTTT. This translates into CASTMAGADTQYF.